These 18 T cell receptor beta chains were sequenced from one sample in a study of blood T cell repertoires in COVID-19. Clones were read by immunoSEQ multiplex PCR, and TCRdb kept only the in-frame ones, dropping some. Among 61,000 or so clones listed, about nine tenths were seen once. The sample was peripheral blood. The receptor source for this set is a woman aged 45 to 65 with active or convalescent COVID-19.

The chain links TRBV19 to TRBJ2-3; 7 nucleotides align to TRBD1. With V trimmed by 7 bases and J by 2 bases, 9 bases remained unmatched. This CDR3 region has 15 residues. CDR1 is LNHDA and CDR2 is SQIVND in the germline V gene (reference sequence). The CDR3 spells CASMGQPLHTDTQYF. As DNA, the CDR3 is TGTGCCAGTATGGGACAGCCGCTCCACACAGATACGCAGTATTTT.

This clone was picked up a small number of times. The V and J genes are TRBV25-1 and TRBJ1-2; 7 bases line up with TRBD1. Germline V gives CDR1 MGHDK, CDR2 SYGVNS. This CDR3 has 16 residues. J lost 4 bases, V lost 5 bases, and 13 bases had no gene match. CDR3: CASSTTGTEKSYGYTF. DNA of the CDR3: TGTGCCAGCAGTACAACCGGGACAGAGAAGAGCTATGGCTACACCTTC.

The chain combines TRBV6-1 with TRBJ2-2, with TRBD2 identical over 7 bases. The CDR3 spans 16 residues. The germline CDR1 and CDR2 sequences are MNHNS and SASEGT. With 4 bases clipped from V and 5 bases from J, the junction kept 10 bases outside the gene matches. CDR3 DNA: TGTGCCAGCAGTGTTTTGCGGGAGCCGGTTACCGGGGAGCTGTTTTTT. Its protein is CASSVLREPVTGELFF.

In DNA, the CDR3 is TGTGCCATCAGTGAGTCGGACAGGGTCTATGGCTACACCTTC. Translating gives CAISESDRVYGYTF. This chain uses TRBV10-3 with TRBJ1-2; 8 nucleotides line up with TRBD1. The CDR3 is 14 amino acids. Germline V gene data show CDR1 as ENHRY and CDR2 as SYGVKD. V lost 0 bases to trimming and J lost 4 bases; unmatched junction nucleotides: 1.

This chain connects TRBV7-9 to TRBJ2-7, with 8 nucleotides matching TRBD2. J was trimmed by 2 bases and V by 2 bases; bases with no gene match: 8. The CDR3 contains 16 residues. Germline lookup yields CDR1 SEHNR and CDR2 FQNEAQ (reference sequence). CDR3 nucleotides: TGTGCCAGCAGCTTAATTCGAGCGGGAGTCACCTACGAGCAGTACTTC. Translation gives CASSLIRAGVTYEQYF.

The chain joins TRBV10-3 to TRBJ2-7, with TRBD1 as a possible D gene (6 bases). With 0 bases removed from V and 3 bases from J, the gap between germline ends came to 12 bases. Germline V lookup: CDR1 ENHRY, CDR2 SYGVKD. This CDR3 region has 15 residues. CDR3 sequence reads: CAISESSSRGYEQYF. DNA for the CDR3: TGTGCCATCAGTGAGTCGAGTTCCAGGGGCTACGAGCAGTACTTC.

This clone has just one count. This chain joins TRBV19 and TRBJ2-1, with 9 bases fitting TRBD2. Germline CDR1 reads LNHDA; CDR2 reads SQIVND (reference sequence). V shed 7 bases, J shed 1 base, and the junction held 23 bases outside the gene matches. CDR3 length: 21 residues. The CDR3 DNA reads as TGTGCCAGTACTCGAATTTGGCCTCGGACTAGCGTCCATCCTTCCTACAATGAGCAGTTCTTC. Amino acids: CASTRIWPRTSVHPSYNEQFF.

The chain is built from TRBV28 and TRBJ2-5, with 9 bases fitting TRBD2. The CDR3 runs to 17 residues. V shed 2 bases, J shed 2 bases, and the junction held 9 bases outside the gene matches. Germline loops: CDR1 MDHEN, CDR2 SYDVKM. The CDR3 DNA reads as TGTGCCAGCAGTTTAGATCTAGCGGGAAACAGTCAAGAGACCCAGTACTTC. It specifies CASSLDLAGNSQETQYF.

This rearrangement joins TRBV29-1 to TRBJ1-2, with a tentative D call TRBD1 (5 bases). The CDR3 spans 13 residues. V dropped 4 bases and J dropped 5 bases, with 14 bases sitting between them. CDR1 is SQVTM and CDR2 is ANQGSEA in the germline V gene. DNA for the CDR3: TGCAGCGTTGTGGGGGGAGTGGAATATGGCTACACCTTC. Encoded protein: CSVVGGVEYGYTF. Complete variable domain (other parts from reference TRBV29-1 and TRBJ1-2): SAVISQKPSRDICQRGTSLTIQCQVDSQVTMMFWYRQQPGQSLTLIATANQGSEATYESGFVIDKFPISRPNLTFSTLTVSNMSPEDSSIYLCSVVGGVEYGYTFGSGTRLTVV.

The chain uses TRBV12-3 or TRBV12-4 and TRBJ1-1; 7 bases align to TRBD1. CDR3 size: 13 residues. CDR3 sequence: CFSRGGSGTEAFF. The CDR3 DNA sequence: TGTTTTAGTCGAGGGGGCTCGGGAACTGAAGCTTTCTTT.

This chain joins TRBV6-5 and TRBJ1-1; 8 bases line up with TRBD1. Germline CDR1 is MNHEY and CDR2 is SVGAGI. The CDR3 runs 14 residues. After removal of 7 bases from V and 0 bases from J, the junction contained 4 bases not matched to a gene. CDR3 amino acids: CASTTGGLNTEAFF. CDR3 bases: TGTGCCAGCACCACAGGGGGATTGAACACTGAAGCTTTCTTT.

The chain carries TRBV3-1 (or the pseudogene TRBV3-2) and TRBJ2-3; tentatively, D is TRBD1 (5 bases). Between the trimmed V and J ends, which lost 2 bases and 4 bases, there was a span of 16 bases. The CDR3 consists of 16 residues. Germline V CDR1 and CDR2: LGHDT, YNNKEL (reference sequence). CDR3 sequence: CASSQPAGITSDTQYF. The CDR3 DNA reads TGTGCCAGCAGCCAACCCGCAGGGATCACATCAGATACGCAGTATTTT.

CDR3 amino acids: CASSLSHPTGIGNSPLHF. The CDR3 region has the DNA TGTGCCAGCAGTTTATCCCACCCTACAGGGATCGGTAATTCACCCCTCCACTTT. This chain connects TRBV27 to TRBJ1-6, with D maybe TRBD1 (6 bases). The CDR3 is 18 amino acids. Looked up from germline, CDR1 is MNHEY and CDR2 is SMNVEV (reference sequence). V was shortened by 0 bases and J by 6 bases, with 18 bases between the two germline ends.

The V and J genes are TRBV6-5 and TRBJ2-7, with 9 bases that match TRBD2. This CDR3 has 14 residues. The V gene end was trimmed by 10 bases and the J gene end by 7 bases; junction bases not matched to a gene: 14. Germline CDR1 reads MNHEY; CDR2 reads SVGAGI. CDR3 DNA: TGTGCCACAGGGGGGGTAGCGGGAGTTTGGGAGCAGTACTTC. It codes for CATGGVAGVWEQYF.

This sequence joins TRBV29-1 and TRBJ2-7, with TRBD2 matching 7 bases. CDR1 and CDR2 (germline): SQVTM, ANQGSEA. J was trimmed by 3 bases and V by 6 bases; bases with no gene match: 5. This CDR3 has 12 amino acids. The CDR3 DNA reads TGCAGCGTGAGGACTAGTCTCTACGAGCAGTACTTC. Its translation is CSVRTSLYEQYF.

The rearrangement links TRBV19 to TRBJ2-3; 11 bases line up with TRBD2. V shed 4 bases and J 2 bases; nucleotides not matched to a gene: 5. The CDR3 has 16 amino acids. CDR1 and CDR2 (germline): LNHDA, SQIVND (reference sequence). CDR3 sequence reads: CASSTLAGVHTDTQYF. As DNA, the CDR3 is TGTGCCAGTAGTACACTAGCGGGAGTCCACACAGATACGCAGTATTTT.

The CDR3 nucleotides read TGTGCCAGCAGCTTCGGGACAGGGGCTCGTGGCTACACCTTC. Protein: CASSFGTGARGYTF. The chain joins TRBV7-2 to TRBJ1-2; 10 nucleotides agree with TRBD1. Trimming at V came to 3 bases and at J to 7 bases, leaving 5 bases not matched to a gene. This CDR3 contains 14 residues. The germline V gene has CDR1 SGHTA and CDR2 FQGNSA.

This clone was observed a few times. The chain links TRBV5-1 to TRBJ1-6; a weak D match, TRBD1 (5 bases). V lost 3 bases, J lost 6 bases, and 10 bases lay in between. The CDR3 is made up of 14 amino acids. Germline CDR1 and CDR2: SGHRS and YFSETQ. The CDR3 nucleotides are TGCGCCAGCAGCTCGGACAACACTAATTCACCCCTCCACTTT. Protein product: CASSSDNTNSPLHF. The full variable domain, its missing parts supplied by reference TRBV5-1 and TRBJ1-6, is KAGVTQTPRYLIKTRGQQVTLSCSPISGHRSVSWYQQTPGQGLQFLFEYFSETQRNKGNFPGRFSGRQFSNSRSEMNVSTLELGDSALYLCASSSDNTNSPLHFGNGTRLTVT.